These 12 T cell receptor beta chains originate from one sample sequenced in a study of patients and donors after allogeneic stem cell transplantation. TCRdb called the RT-PCR reads again in MiXCR, with one record for every CDR3 protein. Of about 57,000 distinct CDR3 sequences listed, roughly 13% are singletons. Sequenced: blood, either unsorted or a sorted T cell fraction (not recorded which). These receptors were taken from a human donor who was either an allogeneic HSCT recipient or a stem cell or donor lymphocyte infusion donor (not recorded which). It is not recorded whose cells these are; they may come from a transplant donor.

This clonotype came up many times. The chain is built from TRBV5-1 and TRBJ1-1, with a possible D match to TRBD1 (5 bases). Per the germline V gene, CDR1 is SGHRS and CDR2 is YFSETQ. Trimming shortened V by 0 bases and J by 0 bases, and 9 bases separated the two germline ends. The CDR3 is 15 residues long. The CDR3 nucleotides read TGCGCCAGCAGCTTGGAAGGGGCAATGAACACTGAAGCTTTCTTT. Residues: CASSLEGAMNTEAFF.

The chain uses TRBV5-1 and TRBJ2-1, with 8 nucleotides matching TRBD2. This CDR3 is built from 17 residues. Trimming at V came to 4 bases and at J to 10 bases, leaving 19 bases not matched to a gene. The germline gives CDR1 SGHRS, CDR2 YFSETQ. The CDR3 loop is CASSALGGRSLLREQFF. In DNA, the CDR3 is TGCGCCAGCAGCGCCTTGGGCGGGAGGTCCCTCTTGAGGGAGCAGTTCTTC.

This clonotype was seen only a few times. The chain has TRBV15 and TRBJ2-7; possibly TRBD2 for D (5 bases). Germline assignment: CDR1 LNHNV and CDR2 YYDKDF (reference sequence). Trimming shortened V by 0 bases and J by 6 bases, and 9 bases separated the two germline ends. The CDR3 is 13 amino acids. CDR3 protein: CATSRDRGFEQYF. The CDR3 DNA follows: TGTGCCACCAGCAGAGATCGGGGTTTCGAGCAGTACTTC.

The CDR3 DNA reads as TGTGCCAGCAGGCGAAGGGACAGCATCTACGAGCAGTACTTC. Protein: CASRRRDSIYEQYF. The rearrangement links TRBV6-1 to TRBJ2-7, with 7 nucleotides matching TRBD1. Germline values: CDR1 MNHNS, CDR2 SASEGT. V lost 6 bases to trimming and J lost 3 bases; unmatched junction nucleotides: 8. CDR3 size: 14 residues.

This clonotype came up a few times. The CDR3 does not close with the conserved phenylalanine or tryptophan, likely indicating a read error. No DNA is shown, since the ends of the CDR3 on it are uncertain; the CDR3 is the one TCRdb lists. The V and J genes are TRBV21-1 and TRBJ2-5; the table's D call of TRBD2 was not tested on the DNA. TRBV21-1 is a pseudogene. The CDR3 is 10 residues long, ends included. CDR3 residues: CASSICPTVP.

This clonotype has only a few counts. This CDR3 reads CASSLTSSGRNTGELFF. In nucleotides, the CDR3 is TGTGCCAGCAGCTTAACTTCGAGCGGGAGGAACACCGGGGAGCTGTTTTTT. This chain joins TRBV7-9 and TRBJ2-2; 8 bases are a match to TRBD2. The V and J ends lost 2 bases and 1 base, in that order; junction bases with no gene match: 6. Germline CDR1 and CDR2: SEHNR and FQNEAQ (reference sequence). This CDR3 comprises 17 residues.

This clonotype was counted only a few times. V and J are TRBV5-6 and TRBJ2-1; 8 bases agree with TRBD1. The CDR3 runs to 19 residues. The germline V gene encodes CDR1 SGHDT and CDR2 YYEEEE. The trim removed 1 base at V and 5 bases at J, leaving 17 bases unmatched. Here the CDR3 reads CASSLPLVDGQGRHNEQFF. As DNA, the CDR3 is TGTGCCAGCAGCTTGCCTCTTGTTGACGGACAGGGACGCCACAATGAGCAGTTCTTC.

This clonotype showed up many times. The genes are TRBV29-1 and TRBJ2-1; the D gene is possibly TRBD2 (6 bases). Trimming removed 0 bases at V and 2 bases at J, with 14 bases between. The CDR3 is made up of 16 amino acids. The germline V gene encodes CDR1 SQVTM and CDR2 ANQGSEA. The CDR3 here is CSVEDGGSPPYNEQFF. CDR3 DNA: TGCAGCGTTGAAGATGGGGGGAGTCCCCCCTACAATGAGCAGTTCTTC.

This clonotype was recorded many times. The chain employs TRBV20-1 and TRBJ2-2; 10 nucleotides match TRBD2. Germline trimming cut 6 bases from V and 6 bases from J; bases unmatched to any gene: 16. Germline CDR1 and CDR2: DFQATT and SNEGSKA (reference sequence). CDR3 size: 17 residues. The CDR3: CSAKNSAGGLGAGELFF. The DNA of the CDR3 is TGCAGTGCCAAAAACTCAGCGGGAGGGCTCGGGGCCGGGGAGCTGTTTTTT.

This clonotype was observed a handful of times. This chain uses TRBV18 with TRBJ1-5; maybe TRBD1 (5 bases). V dropped 2 bases and J dropped 0 bases, with 11 bases sitting between them. Germline V lookup: CDR1 KGHSH, CDR2 LQKENI. This CDR3 region has 16 residues. The CDR3: CASSPGSTVSNQPQHF. CDR3 nucleotide sequence: TGTGCCAGCTCACCAGGTTCGACAGTTAGCAATCAGCCCCAGCATTTT.

The sample holds many counts of this clonotype. The V and J genes are TRBV12-5 and TRBJ1-2, with 7 bases matching TRBD1. Germline assignment: CDR1 LGHNT and CDR2 FRNRAP. After removal of 4 bases from V and 6 bases from J, the junction contained 2 bases not matched to a gene. The CDR3 is made up of 12 amino acids. The CDR3, as DNA: TGTGCTAGTGGTTGGGACAGCAATGGCTACACCTTC. This sequence encodes CASGWDSNGYTF.

This clonotype was seen only a few times. J is TRBJ2-1 and V is TRBV4-1; D possibly corresponds to TRBD2 (6 bases). Germline CDR1 reads MGHRA; CDR2 reads YSYEKL. The CDR3 loop spans 14 amino acids. Trimming took off 3 bases at V and 3 bases at J, with 9 bases between the two ends. The CDR3 coding sequence is TGCGCCAGCAGCCATCCCGGGGGCTACAATGAGCAGTTCTTC. Amino acids: CASSHPGGYNEQFF.